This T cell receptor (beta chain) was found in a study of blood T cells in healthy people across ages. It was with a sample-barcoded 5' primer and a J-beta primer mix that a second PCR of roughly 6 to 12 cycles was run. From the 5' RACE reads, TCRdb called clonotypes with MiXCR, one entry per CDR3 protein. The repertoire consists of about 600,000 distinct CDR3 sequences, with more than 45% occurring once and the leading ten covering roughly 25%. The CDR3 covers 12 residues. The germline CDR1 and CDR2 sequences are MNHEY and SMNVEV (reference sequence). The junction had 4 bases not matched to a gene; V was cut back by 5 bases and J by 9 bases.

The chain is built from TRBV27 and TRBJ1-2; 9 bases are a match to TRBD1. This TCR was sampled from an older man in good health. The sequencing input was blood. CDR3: CASSAQGASYTF. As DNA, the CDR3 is TGTGCCAGCAGTGCACAGGGGGCTAGCTACACCTTC.